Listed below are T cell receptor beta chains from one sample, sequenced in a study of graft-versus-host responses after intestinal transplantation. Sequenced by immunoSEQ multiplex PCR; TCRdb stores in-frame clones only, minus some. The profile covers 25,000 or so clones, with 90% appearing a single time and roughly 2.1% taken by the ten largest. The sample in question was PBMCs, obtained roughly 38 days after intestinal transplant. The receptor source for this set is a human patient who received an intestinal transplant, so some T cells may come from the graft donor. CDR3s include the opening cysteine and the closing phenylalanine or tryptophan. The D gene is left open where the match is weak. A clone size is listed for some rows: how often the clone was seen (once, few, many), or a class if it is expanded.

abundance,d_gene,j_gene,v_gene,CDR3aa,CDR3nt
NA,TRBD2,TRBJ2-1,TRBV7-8,CASSLELAREGDEQFF,TGTGCCAGCAGCTTAGAACTAGCGAGAGAGGGAGATGAGCAGTTCTTC
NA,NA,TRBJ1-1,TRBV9,CSSSVVGSWTEAFF,TGTTCCAGCAGCGTAGTCGGGTCCTGGACTGAAGCTTTCTTT
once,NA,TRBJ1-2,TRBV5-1,CASSGARAAGKLIYGYTF,TGCGCCAGCAGCGGGGCCCGGGCGGCGGGGAAACTTATCTATGGCTACACCTTC
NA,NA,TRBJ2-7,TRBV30,CAWSVGPYEQYF,TGTGCCTGGAGTGTAGGCCCATACGAGCAGTACTTC
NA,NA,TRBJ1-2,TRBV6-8,CASTPGREADVCGYTF,TGTGCCAGCACCCCAGGCCGGGAGGCTGATGTTTGTGGCTACACCTTC
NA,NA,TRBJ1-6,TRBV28,CASSQGSYNSPLHF,TGTGCCAGCAGTCAGGGCTCCTATAATTCACCCCTCCACTTT
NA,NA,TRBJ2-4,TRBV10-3,CAISESFWELAKNIQYF,TGTGCCATCAGTGAGTCTTTTTGGGAACTAGCCAAAAACATTCAGTACTTC
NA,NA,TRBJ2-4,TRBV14,CASSQQGSLAKNIQYF,TGTGCCAGCAGCCAACAGGGGTCTCTAGCCAAAAACATTCAGTACTTC
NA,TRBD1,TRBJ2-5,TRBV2,CASSYTTGGKSETQYF,TGTGCCAGCAGTTACACTACAGGGGGGAAGTCAGAGACCCAGTACTTC
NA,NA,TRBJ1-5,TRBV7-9,CASSSSSLRGNQPQHF,TGTGCCAGCAGCTCTTCCTCGCTGAGGGGCAATCAGCCCCAGCATTTT
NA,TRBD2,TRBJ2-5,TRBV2,CASRPLASGSGETQYF,TGTGCCAGCAGACCCCTGGCTAGCGGGTCTGGAGAGACCCAGTACTTC
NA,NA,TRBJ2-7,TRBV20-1,CSARSAWEQYF,TGCAGTGCTAGATCCGCTTGGGAGCAGTACTTC
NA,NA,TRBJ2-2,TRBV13,CASSLRGGPGELFF,TGTGCCAGCAGCCTCCGTGGGGGGCCCGGGGAGCTGTTTTTT
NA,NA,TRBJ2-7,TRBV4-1,CASSHLALSSYEQYF,TGCGCCAGCAGCCACCTAGCGTTGAGCTCCTACGAGCAGTACTTC
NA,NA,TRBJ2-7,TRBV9,CASSVSGSYEQYF,TGTGCCAGCAGCGTATCAGGGTCCTACGAGCAGTACTTC
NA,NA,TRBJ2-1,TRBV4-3,CASSRRDSAGNEQFF,TGCGCCAGCAGCCGACGGGACTCAGCAGGCAATGAGCAGTTCTTC
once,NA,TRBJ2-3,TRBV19,CASSISGGGTDTQYF,TGTGCCAGTAGTATTTCCGGGGGTGGCACAGATACGCAGTATTTT
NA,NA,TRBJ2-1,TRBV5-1,CASSFLASVSGRARSVDEQFF,TGCGCCAGCAGCTTTCTGGCGTCGGTTAGCGGAAGGGCCCGGAGCGTAGATGAGCAGTTCTTC
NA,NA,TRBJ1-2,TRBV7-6,CASSRVIESRKIYGYTF,TGTGCCAGCAGCAGGGTAATTGAATCTCGAAAGATCTATGGCTACACCTTC
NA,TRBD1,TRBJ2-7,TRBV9,CASSPTGSEQYF,TGTGCCAGCAGCCCGACAGGGAGCGAGCAGTACTTC
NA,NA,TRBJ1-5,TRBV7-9,CASSAGSHQPQHF,TGTGCCAGCAGCGCCGGGTCCCATCAGCCCCAGCATTTT
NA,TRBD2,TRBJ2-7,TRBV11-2,CASSFGTSGNYEQYF,TGTGCCAGCAGCTTTGGGACTAGCGGAAACTACGAGCAGTACTTC
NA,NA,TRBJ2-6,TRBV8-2,CGTSVMITQSRANVLTF,TGTGGCACCTCTGTAATGATAACACAAAGTCGGGCCAACGTCCTGACTTTC
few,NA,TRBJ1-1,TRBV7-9,CASSSRSKAFF,TGTGCCAGCAGCTCTCGATCTAAAGCTTTCTTT
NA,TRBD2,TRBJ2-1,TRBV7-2,CASSLRVAGGSEQFF,TGTGCCAGCAGCTTAAGAGTAGCGGGAGGTAGTGAGCAGTTCTTC
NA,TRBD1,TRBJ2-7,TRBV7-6,CASSLGERGHEQYF,TGTGCCAGCAGCTTAGGCGAGAGGGGGCACGAGCAGTACTTC
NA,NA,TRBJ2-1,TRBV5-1,CASSFLGWEQFF,TGCGCCAGCAGCTTTTTGGGGTGGGAGCAGTTCTTC
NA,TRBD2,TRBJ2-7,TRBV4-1,CASSPSGRSGEQYF,TGCGCCAGCAGCCCTAGCGGGAGGTCTGGCGAGCAGTACTTC
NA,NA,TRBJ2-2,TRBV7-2,CASSPSGELFF,TGTGCCAGCAGCCCCTCCGGGGAGCTGTTTTTT
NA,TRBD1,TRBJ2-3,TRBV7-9,CASSLIETGAADTQYF,TGTGCCAGCAGCTTAATAGAGACAGGGGCTGCAGATACGCAGTATTTT
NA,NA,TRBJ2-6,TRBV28,CASSLPGTGANVLTF,TGTGCCAGCAGTTTGCCCGGAACTGGGGCCAACGTCCTGACTTTC
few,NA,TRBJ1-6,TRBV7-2,CASSHWGDNSPLHF,TGTGCCAGCAGCCACTGGGGGGATAATTCACCCCTCCACTTT
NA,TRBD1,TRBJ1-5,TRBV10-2,CASTTGGLGNQPQHF,TGCGCCAGCACCACAGGGGGCCTGGGCAATCAGCCCCAGCATTTT
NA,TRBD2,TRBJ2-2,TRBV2,CASRGLVGTGELFF,TGTGCCAGCAGAGGACTAGTAGGCACCGGGGAGCTGTTTTTT
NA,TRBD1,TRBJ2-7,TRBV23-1,CASQDRTGSSYEQYF,TGCGCCAGCCAAGACCGGACAGGGTCCTCCTACGAGCAGTACTTC
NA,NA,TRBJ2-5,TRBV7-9,CASSFPGDHFEETQYF,TGTGCCAGCAGCTTCCCAGGGGACCACTTCGAGGAGACCCAGTACTTC
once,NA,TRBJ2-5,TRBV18,CASSLEQGQETQYF,TGTGCCAGCTCACTCGAACAGGGCCAAGAGACCCAGTACTTC
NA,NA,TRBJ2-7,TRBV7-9,CASSPTPYEQYF,TGTGCCAGCAGCCCGACCCCCTACGAGCAGTACTTC
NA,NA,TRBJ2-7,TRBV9,CASSPGLQATYEQYF,TGTGCCAGCAGCCCCGGACTACAAGCTACCTACGAGCAGTACTTC
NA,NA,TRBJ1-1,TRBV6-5,CASSYLGNTEAFF,TGTGCCAGCAGTTATTTGGGGAACACTGAAGCTTTCTTT
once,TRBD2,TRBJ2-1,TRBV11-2,CASSVRTSGEVYEQFF,TGTGCCAGCAGCGTCCGGACTAGCGGGGAGGTCTATGAGCAGTTCTTC
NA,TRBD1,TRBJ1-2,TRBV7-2,CASSLAPGQGAYGYTF,TGTGCCAGCAGCTTAGCCCCGGGACAGGGGGCCTATGGCTACACCTTC
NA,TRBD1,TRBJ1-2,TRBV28,CASRTGGGYGYTF,TGTGCCAGTCGGACAGGGGGCGGCTATGGCTACACCTTC
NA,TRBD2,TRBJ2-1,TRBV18,CASSRREGFYNEQFF,TGTGCCAGCTCACGCCGGGAGGGGTTCTACAATGAGCAGTTCTTC
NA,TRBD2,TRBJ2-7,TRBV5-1,CASSLQLAGVDEQYF,TGCGCCAGCAGCTTGCAACTAGCGGGAGTTGACGAGCAGTACTTC
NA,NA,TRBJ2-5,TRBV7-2,CASSLLAGPFPPQYF,TGTGCCAGCAGCTTATTGGCCGGGCCCTTTCCGCCCCAGTACTTC
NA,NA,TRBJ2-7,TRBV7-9,CASSLPDSYEQYF,TGTGCCAGCAGCTTACCGGACAGCTACGAGCAGTACTTC
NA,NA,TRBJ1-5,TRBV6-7,CASGSGYIEELNQPQHF,TGTGCCAGCGGTTCCGGGTATATAGAGGAACTCAATCAGCCCCAGCATTTT
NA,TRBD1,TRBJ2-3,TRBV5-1,CASSLAGTGRTDTQYF,TGCGCCAGCAGCTTGGCCGGGACAGGCCGCACAGATACGCAGTATTTT
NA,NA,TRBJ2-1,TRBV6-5,CASSYSGHKGKGEQFF,TGTGCCAGCAGTTACTCAGGTCATAAAGGCAAAGGGGAGCAGTTCTTC
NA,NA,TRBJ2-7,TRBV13,CASSLGAGGYYEQYF,TGTGCCAGCAGCTTAGGAGCGGGTGGATACTACGAGCAGTACTTC
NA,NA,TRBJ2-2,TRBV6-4,CASSASNTGELFF,TGTGCCAGCAGTGCGTCGAACACCGGGGAGCTGTTTTTT